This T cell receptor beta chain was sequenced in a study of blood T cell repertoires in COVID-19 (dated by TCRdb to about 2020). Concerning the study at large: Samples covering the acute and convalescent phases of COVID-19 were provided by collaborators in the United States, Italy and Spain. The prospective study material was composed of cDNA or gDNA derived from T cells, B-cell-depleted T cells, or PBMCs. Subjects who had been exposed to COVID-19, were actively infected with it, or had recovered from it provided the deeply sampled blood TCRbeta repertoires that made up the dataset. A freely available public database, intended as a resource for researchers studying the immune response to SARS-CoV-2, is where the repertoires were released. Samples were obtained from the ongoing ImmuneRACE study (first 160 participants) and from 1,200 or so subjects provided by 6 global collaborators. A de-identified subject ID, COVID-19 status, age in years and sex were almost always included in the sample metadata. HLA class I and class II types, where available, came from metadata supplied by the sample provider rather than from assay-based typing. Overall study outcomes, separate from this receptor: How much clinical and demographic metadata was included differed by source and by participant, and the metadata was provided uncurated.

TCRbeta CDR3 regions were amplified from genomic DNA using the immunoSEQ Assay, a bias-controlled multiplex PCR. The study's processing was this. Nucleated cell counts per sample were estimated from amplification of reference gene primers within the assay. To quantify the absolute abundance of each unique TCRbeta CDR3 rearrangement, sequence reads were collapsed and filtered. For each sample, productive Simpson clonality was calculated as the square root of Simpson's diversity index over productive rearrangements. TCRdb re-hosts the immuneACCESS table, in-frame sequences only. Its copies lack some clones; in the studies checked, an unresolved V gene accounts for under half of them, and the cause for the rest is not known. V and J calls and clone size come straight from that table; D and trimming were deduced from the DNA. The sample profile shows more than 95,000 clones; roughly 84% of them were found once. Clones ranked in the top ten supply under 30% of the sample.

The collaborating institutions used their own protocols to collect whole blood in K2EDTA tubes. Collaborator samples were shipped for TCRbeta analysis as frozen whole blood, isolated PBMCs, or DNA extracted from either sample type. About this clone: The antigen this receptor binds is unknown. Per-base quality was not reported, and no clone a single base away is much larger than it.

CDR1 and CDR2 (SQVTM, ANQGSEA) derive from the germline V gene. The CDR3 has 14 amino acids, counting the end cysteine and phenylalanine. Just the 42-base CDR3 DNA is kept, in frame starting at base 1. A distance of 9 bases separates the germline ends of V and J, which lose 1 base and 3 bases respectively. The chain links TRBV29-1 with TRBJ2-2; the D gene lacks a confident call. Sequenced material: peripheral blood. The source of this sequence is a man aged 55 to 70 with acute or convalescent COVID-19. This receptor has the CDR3 CSVEVVGYTGELFF. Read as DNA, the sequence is TGCAGCGTTGAAGTTGTCGGGTACACCGGGGAGCTGTTTTTT.